These 21 T cell receptor beta chains share one sample of origin, sequenced in a study of blood T cell repertoires in COVID-19 (dated by TCRdb to the early 2020s). Library preparation used the immunoSEQ multiplex PCR assay. Not all clones reach the TCRdb copy of this immuneACCESS table, which keeps in-frame sequences only. Checked studies attribute under half of the gap to unresolved V genes and leave the rest unexplained. The sample table records tens of thousands of clones; over 70% of these occur just once. More than 15% of the sample lies in the top ten. Sequenced sample: peripheral blood. These receptors came from a human donor in a cohort sampled during active COVID-19.

The J gene is TRBJ2-3, the V gene TRBV6-5; a weak D match, TRBD2 (6 bases). V lost 4 bases and J 2 bases, leaving 16 bases between the germline ends. From germline, CDR1 is MNHEY and CDR2 SVGAGI. CDR3 length equals 16 residues. DNA of the CDR3: TGTGCCAGCAGTTTCTCCCGGGACTTCCCCACAGATACGCAGTATTTT. Protein: CASSFSRDFPTDTQYF.

V is TRBV7-2 and J is TRBJ1-2; 8 bases align to TRBD1. CDR1 and CDR2 (germline): SGHTA, FQGNSA. This CDR3 is 12 amino acids long. The V gene end was trimmed by 5 bases and the J gene end by 8 bases; junction bases not matched to a gene: 4. The CDR3 spells CASSTDREGYTF. The CDR3 region has the DNA TGTGCCAGCAGCACGGACAGGGAAGGCTACACCTTC.

The chain combines TRBV6-5 with TRBJ2-5; weak D call: TRBD1 (5 bases). CDR1 and CDR2 (germline): MNHEY, SVGAGI. This CDR3 has 14 residues. Trimming pared 5 bases from V and 4 bases from J, leaving 14 bases between. This CDR3 reads CASSLTGSIETQYF. CDR3 DNA: TGTGCCAGCAGTCTCACAGGCTCAATAGAGACCCAGTACTTC.

This clone was seen a few times. V is TRBV2 and J is TRBJ2-7; the D gene is possibly TRBD1 (6 bases). V was shortened by 7 bases and J by 3 bases, with 10 bases between the two germline ends. CDR1 and CDR2 from the germline V gene are SNHLY and FYNNEI. The CDR3 runs 12 residues. The CDR3 bases are TGTGCCAGCACCCGGGACAACTACGAGCAGTACTTC. It codes for CASTRDNYEQYF.

The V gene is TRBV5-5, the J gene TRBJ2-7; TRBD1 matches 9 bases. This CDR3 is 16 amino acids long. V lost 4 bases to trimming and J lost 3 bases; unmatched junction nucleotides: 11. The V gene's germline CDR1 is SGHKS and CDR2 YYEKEE (reference sequence). CDR3 loop: CASSTGRTGGFYEQYF. CDR3 in DNA: TGTGCCAGCAGCACCGGCCGTACAGGGGGCTTCTACGAGCAGTACTTC.

The gene calls are TRBV29-1 and TRBJ2-7; TRBD2 matches at 9 bases. Trimming took 5 bases from V and 3 from J; bases not matched to a gene: 2. CDR1 is SQVTM, CDR2 ANQGSEA, per germline. The CDR3 is 12 residues long. In DNA, the CDR3 is TGCAGCGTTCGGACTAGCGACTACGAGCAGTACTTC. Translation gives CSVRTSDYEQYF.

The sample holds a few counts of this clone. V is TRBV7-3 and J is TRBJ1-1; possible D gene TRBD1, 5 bases. The CDR3 contains 12 residues. The V and J ends lost 1 base and 8 bases respectively, with 8 bases between them. The germline CDR1 and CDR2 sequences are SGHTA and FQGTGA. The CDR3 spells CASSLMQGEAFF. CDR3 coding DNA: TGTGCCAGCAGCTTAATGCAGGGCGAAGCTTTCTTT.

The chain recombines TRBV10-3 with TRBJ2-5; tentative D call: TRBD1 (7 bases). Deletions cut 4 bases from V and 5 bases from J, with 14 bases between. The CDR3 has 14 amino acids. In germline, CDR1 is ENHRY, CDR2 SYGVKD. The CDR3 coding sequence is TGTGCCATCAGTGGACAGGGAGGCGGGGAGACCCAGTACTTC. It specifies CAISGQGGGETQYF.

V is TRBV27 and J is TRBJ2-7; unclear D gene. Looked up from germline, CDR1 is MNHEY and CDR2 is SMNVEV (reference sequence). V was clipped by 2 bases and J by 3 bases, with 11 bases between them. CDR3 length: 14 residues. This CDR3 is CASSLKSPGYEQYF. The CDR3 nucleotides are TGTGCCAGCAGTTTAAAGTCACCCGGCTACGAGCAGTACTTC.

The count of this clone is one. The rearrangement uses TRBV11-2 and TRBJ2-3, with D unresolved. The V gene's germline CDR1 is SGHAT and CDR2 FQNNGV. This CDR3 contains 15 residues. V was trimmed by 6 bases and J by 5 bases, leaving 18 bases between them. The CDR3 region is CASSLRSRGQDTQYF. CDR3 DNA sequence: TGTGCCAGCAGTCTTAGATCTCGAGGTCAAGATACGCAGTATTTT.

The chain couples TRBV30 to TRBJ2-1; TRBD2 is a possible D gene (6 bases). Germline V gene lookup returns CDR1 GTSNPN and CDR2 SVGIG (reference sequence). This CDR3 comprises 14 residues. Between the trimmed V and J ends, which lost 2 bases and 9 bases, there was a span of 17 bases. CDR3 sequence (DNA): TGTGCCTGGAGTCGGGACTTGTGGGGTGGTGAGCAGTTCTTC. Its translation: CAWSRDLWGGEQFF.

This chain links TRBV30 with TRBJ1-5, with a weak D call TRBD1 (5 bases). V lost 0 bases, J lost 2 bases, and 11 bases lay in between. CDR3 size: 15 residues. From germline, CDR1 is GTSNPN and CDR2 SVGIG (reference sequence). The DNA of the CDR3 is TGTGCCTGGAGTGTACGGGGGACGGGCAATCAGCCCCAGCATTTT. Translated: CAWSVRGTGNQPQHF.

The chain combines TRBV7-9 with TRBJ1-1, with 7 bases lining up with TRBD1. In germline, CDR1 is SEHNR, CDR2 FQNEAQ (reference sequence). The CDR3 contains 14 residues. J gave up 2 bases and V 4 bases, and 4 bases lay outside the gene matches. The DNA of the CDR3 is TGTGCCAGCAGCTCGGACAGGCGCAACACTGAAGCTTTCTTT. Protein product: CASSSDRRNTEAFF.

The rearrangement links TRBV5-1 to TRBJ2-3; 7 nucleotides align to TRBD2. The junction had 1 base not matched to a gene; V was cut back by 0 bases and J by 3 bases. The CDR3 is 14 amino acids. Germline lookup yields CDR1 SGHRS and CDR2 YFSETQ. CDR3 loop: CASSLALATDTQYF. Here the CDR3 DNA reads TGCGCCAGCAGCTTGGCACTAGCGACAGATACGCAGTATTTT.

The chain is built from TRBV6-2 or TRBV6-3 and TRBJ1-2; D gene uncertain. CDR1 is MNHEY, CDR2 SVGEGT, per germline. CDR3 length equals 14 residues. Trimming pared 5 bases from V and 4 bases from J, leaving 14 bases between. CDR3 in DNA: TGTGCCAGCAGTGCCCAGGTTCCCTCCTATGGCTACACCTTC. This translates into CASSAQVPSYGYTF.

The rearrangement uses TRBV19 and TRBJ2-5; the match to TRBD2 covers 8 bases. Per germline, CDR1 LNHDA and CDR2 SQIVND (reference sequence). Trimming at V came to 3 bases and at J to 7 bases, leaving 4 bases not matched to a gene. The CDR3 has 13 residues. Here the CDR3 reads CASSIRAGGTQYF. CDR3 nucleotides: TGTGCCAGTAGTATTAGGGCGGGAGGGACCCAGTACTTC.

The V call is TRBV11-2, the J call TRBJ2-1, with 8 bases identical to TRBD2. V lost 5 bases and J lost 8; bases outside the gene matches: 5. This CDR3 region has 13 residues. Germline lookup yields CDR1 SGHAT and CDR2 FQNNGV. For the CDR3, the DNA is TGTGCCAGCAGCGGACTAGCCGTCGATGAGCAGTTCTTC. This codes for CASSGLAVDEQFF.

V and J are TRBV11-3 and TRBJ2-7, with TRBD2 matching 14 bases. The CDR3 totals 15 residues. Germline-derived CDR1 and CDR2 are SGHNT and YENEEA. Unmatched junction bases numbered 7, after V lost 5 bases and J lost 7 bases. The CDR3 region has the DNA TGTGCCAGCAGCCCGGGACTAGCGGGAGTTGGGGAGCAGTACTTC. It encodes CASSPGLAGVGEQYF. Full variable domain (missing parts from reference TRBV11-3 and TRBJ2-7): EAGVVQSPRYKIIEKKQPVAFWCNPISGHNTLYWYLQNLGQGPELLIRYENEEAVDDSQLPKDRFSAERLKGVDSTLKIQPAELGDSAVYLCASSPGLAGVGEQYFGPGTRLTVT.

This chain uses TRBV27 with TRBJ2-7; TRBD1 agrees at 9 bases. CDR3 length: 16 amino acids. The V gene end was trimmed by 6 bases and the J gene end by 4 bases; junction bases not matched to a gene: 13. The V gene's germline CDR1 is MNHEY and CDR2 SMNVEV (reference sequence). The CDR3 protein is CASSPYFRGTGYEQYF. DNA of the CDR3: TGTGCCAGCAGCCCTTACTTCAGGGGGACAGGGTACGAGCAGTACTTC.

The chain combines TRBV15 with TRBJ2-7; TRBD1 matches 8 bases. CDR1 LNHNV and CDR2 YYDKDF come from the germline V gene (reference sequence). The CDR3 contains 14 residues. The junction had 8 bases not matched to a gene; V was cut back by 7 bases and J by 3 bases. The CDR3 reads CATNSGTGLYEQYF. In nucleotides, the CDR3 is TGTGCCACCAACTCCGGGACAGGTCTCTACGAGCAGTACTTC.

The genes are TRBV27 and TRBJ2-7; possible D gene TRBD1, 6 bases. Trimming took off 6 bases at V and 5 bases at J, with 20 bases between the two ends. Per germline, CDR1 MNHEY and CDR2 SMNVEV (reference sequence). This CDR3 region has 15 residues. In nucleotides, the CDR3 is TGTGCCAGCAGCTCCACGGCGCAGGGGATCCACGAGCAGTACTTC. It is translated as CASSSTAQGIHEQYF.